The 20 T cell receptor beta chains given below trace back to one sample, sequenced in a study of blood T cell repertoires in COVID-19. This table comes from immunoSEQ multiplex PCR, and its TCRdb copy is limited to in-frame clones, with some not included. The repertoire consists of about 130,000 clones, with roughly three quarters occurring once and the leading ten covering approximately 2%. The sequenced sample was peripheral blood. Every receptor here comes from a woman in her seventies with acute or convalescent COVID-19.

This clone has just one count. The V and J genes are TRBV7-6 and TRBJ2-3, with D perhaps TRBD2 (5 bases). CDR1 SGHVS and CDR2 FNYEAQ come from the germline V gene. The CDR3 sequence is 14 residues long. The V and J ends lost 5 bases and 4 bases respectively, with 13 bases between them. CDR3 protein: CASSPRDGADTQYF. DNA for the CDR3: TGTGCCAGCAGCCCCCGGGATGGCGCAGATACGCAGTATTTT. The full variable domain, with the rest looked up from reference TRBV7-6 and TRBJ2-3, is GAGVSQSPRYKVTKRGQDVALRCDPISGHVSLYWYRQALGQGPEFLTYFNYEAQQDKSGLPNDRFSAERPEGSISTLTIQRTEQRDSAMYRCASSPRDGADTQYFGPGTRLTVL.

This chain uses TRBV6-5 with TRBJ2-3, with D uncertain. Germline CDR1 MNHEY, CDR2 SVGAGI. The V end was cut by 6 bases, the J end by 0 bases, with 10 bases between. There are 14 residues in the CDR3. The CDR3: CASRALTSTDTQYF. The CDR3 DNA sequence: TGTGCCAGCAGAGCGCTGACTAGCACAGATACGCAGTATTTT.

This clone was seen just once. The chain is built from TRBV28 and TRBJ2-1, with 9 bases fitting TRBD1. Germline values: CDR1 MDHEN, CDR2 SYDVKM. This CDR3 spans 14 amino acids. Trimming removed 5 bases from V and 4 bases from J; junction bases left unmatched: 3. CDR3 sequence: CASSRQGGYNEQFF. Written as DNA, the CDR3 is TGTGCCAGCAGTAGACAGGGGGGTTACAATGAGCAGTTCTTC.

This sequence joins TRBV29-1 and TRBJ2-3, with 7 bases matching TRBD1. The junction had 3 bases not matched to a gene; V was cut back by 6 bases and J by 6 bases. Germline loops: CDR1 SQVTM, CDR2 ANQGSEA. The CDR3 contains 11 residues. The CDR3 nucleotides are TGCAGCGTGCAGGGGGTTGATACGCAGTATTTT. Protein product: CSVQGVDTQYF.

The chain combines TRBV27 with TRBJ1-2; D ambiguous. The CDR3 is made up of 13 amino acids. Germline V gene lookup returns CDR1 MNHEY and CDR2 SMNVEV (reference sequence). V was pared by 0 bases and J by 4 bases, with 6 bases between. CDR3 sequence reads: CASSLSTFYGYTF. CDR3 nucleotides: TGTGCCAGCAGTTTATCGACATTCTATGGCTACACCTTC.

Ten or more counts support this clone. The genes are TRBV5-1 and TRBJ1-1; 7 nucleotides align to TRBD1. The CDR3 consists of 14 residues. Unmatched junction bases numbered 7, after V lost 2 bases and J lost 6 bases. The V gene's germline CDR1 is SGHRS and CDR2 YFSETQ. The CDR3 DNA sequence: TGCGCCAGCAGCTTTTCCGGGACAGATTCTGAAGCTTTCTTT. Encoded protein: CASSFSGTDSEAFF. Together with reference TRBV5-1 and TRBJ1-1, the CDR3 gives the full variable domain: KAGVTQTPRYLIKTRGQQVTLSCSPISGHRSVSWYQQTPGQGLQFLFEYFSETQRNKGNFPGRFSGRQFSNSRSEMNVSTLELGDSALYLCASSFSGTDSEAFFGQGTRLTVV.

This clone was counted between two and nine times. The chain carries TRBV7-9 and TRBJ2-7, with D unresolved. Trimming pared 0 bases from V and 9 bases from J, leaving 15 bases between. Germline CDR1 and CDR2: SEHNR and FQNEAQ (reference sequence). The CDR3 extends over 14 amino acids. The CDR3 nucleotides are TGTGCCAGCAGCTTAGCGGGTCCTACGTGGGCGCAGTACTTC. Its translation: CASSLAGPTWAQYF.

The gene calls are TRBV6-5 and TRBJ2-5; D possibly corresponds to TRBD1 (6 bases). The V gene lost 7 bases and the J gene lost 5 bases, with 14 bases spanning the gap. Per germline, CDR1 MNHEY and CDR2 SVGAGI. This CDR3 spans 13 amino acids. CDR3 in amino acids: CASTGVGRETQYF. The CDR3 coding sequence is TGTGCCAGCACAGGGGTGGGGCGGGAGACCCAGTACTTC.

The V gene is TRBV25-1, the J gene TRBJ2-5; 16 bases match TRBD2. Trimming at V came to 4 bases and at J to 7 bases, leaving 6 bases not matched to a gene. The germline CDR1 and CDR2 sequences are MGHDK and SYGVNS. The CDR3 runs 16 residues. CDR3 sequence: CASSGGTSGGARTQYF. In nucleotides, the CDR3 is TGTGCCAGCAGTGGAGGGACTAGCGGGGGGGCCCGGACCCAGTACTTC.

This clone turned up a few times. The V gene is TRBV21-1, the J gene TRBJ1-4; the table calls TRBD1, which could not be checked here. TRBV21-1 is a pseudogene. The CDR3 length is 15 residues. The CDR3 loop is CASSKEGTGNEKLFF. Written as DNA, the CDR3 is TGTGCCAGCAGCAAAGAGGGGACAGGGAACGAAAAACTGTTTTTT.

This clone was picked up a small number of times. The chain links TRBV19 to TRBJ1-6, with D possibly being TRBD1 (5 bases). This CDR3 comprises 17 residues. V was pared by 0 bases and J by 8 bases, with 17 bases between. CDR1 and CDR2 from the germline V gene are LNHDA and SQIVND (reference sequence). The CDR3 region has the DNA TGTGCCAGTAGTATAGATGCCTCGGGGACTCCGGATTCACCCCTCCACTTT. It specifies CASSIDASGTPDSPLHF.

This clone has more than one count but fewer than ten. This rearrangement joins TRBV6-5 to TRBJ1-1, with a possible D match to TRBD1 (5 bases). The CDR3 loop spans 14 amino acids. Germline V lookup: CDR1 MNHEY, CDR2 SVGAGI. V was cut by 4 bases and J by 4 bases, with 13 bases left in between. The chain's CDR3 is CASSSTGGSTEAFF. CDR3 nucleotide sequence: TGTGCCAGCAGTTCAACGGGGGGGAGCACTGAAGCTTTCTTT.

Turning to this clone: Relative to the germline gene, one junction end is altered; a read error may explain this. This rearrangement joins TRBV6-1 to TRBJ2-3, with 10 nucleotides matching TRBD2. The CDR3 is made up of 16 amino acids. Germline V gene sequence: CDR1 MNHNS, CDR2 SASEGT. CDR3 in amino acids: CASREGTSARTDTQYF. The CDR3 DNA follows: TGTGCCAGCAGGGAAGGGACTAGCGCCCGCACAGATACGCAGTATTTT.

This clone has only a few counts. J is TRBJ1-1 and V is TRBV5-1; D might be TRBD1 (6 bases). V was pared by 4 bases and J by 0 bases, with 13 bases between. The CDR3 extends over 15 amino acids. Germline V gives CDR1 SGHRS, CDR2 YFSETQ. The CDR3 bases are TGCGCCAGCAGCACCCAGGGGCTTATGAACACTGAAGCTTTCTTT. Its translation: CASSTQGLMNTEAFF.

CDR3 DNA: TGTGCCAGCAGCCGTTTAGCGGGAGGGCCGAATGAGCAGTTCTTC. This translates into CASSRLAGGPNEQFF. The chain employs TRBV27 and TRBJ2-1; 11 bases match TRBD2. The V gene end was trimmed by 6 bases and the J gene end by 7 bases; junction bases not matched to a gene: 8. Germline V gives CDR1 MNHEY, CDR2 SMNVEV (reference sequence). This CDR3 region has 15 residues.

The CDR3 bases are TGTGCCATCAGTGAGGCGGAGGGTCAGCCCCAGCATTTT. Amino acid sequence: CAISEAEGQPQHF. This chain uses TRBV10-3 with TRBJ1-5, with D hard to call. Germline CDR1 ENHRY, CDR2 SYGVKD. V was trimmed by 2 bases and J by 6 bases, leaving 8 bases between them. The CDR3 extends over 13 amino acids.

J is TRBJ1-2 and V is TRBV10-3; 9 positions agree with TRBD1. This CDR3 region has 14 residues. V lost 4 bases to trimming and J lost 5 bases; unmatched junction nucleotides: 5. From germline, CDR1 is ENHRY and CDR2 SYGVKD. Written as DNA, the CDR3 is TGTGCCATCAGTGGGACAGGGGAATTTTATGGCTACACCTTC. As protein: CAISGTGEFYGYTF.

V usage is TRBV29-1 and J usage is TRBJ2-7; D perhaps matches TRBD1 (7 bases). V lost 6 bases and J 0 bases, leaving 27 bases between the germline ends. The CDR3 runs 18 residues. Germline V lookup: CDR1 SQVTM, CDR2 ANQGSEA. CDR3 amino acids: CSVVAPAAGGRYSYEQYF. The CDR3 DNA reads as TGCAGCGTCGTGGCACCTGCTGCAGGGGGGCGTTACTCCTACGAGCAGTACTTC.

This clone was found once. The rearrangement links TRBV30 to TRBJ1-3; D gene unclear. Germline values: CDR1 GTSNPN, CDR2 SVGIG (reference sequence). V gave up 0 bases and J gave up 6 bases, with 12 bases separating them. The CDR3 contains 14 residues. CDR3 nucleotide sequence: TGTGCCTGGAGTGTACTAGGGAAAGAAAACACCATATATTTT. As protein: CAWSVLGKENTIYF.

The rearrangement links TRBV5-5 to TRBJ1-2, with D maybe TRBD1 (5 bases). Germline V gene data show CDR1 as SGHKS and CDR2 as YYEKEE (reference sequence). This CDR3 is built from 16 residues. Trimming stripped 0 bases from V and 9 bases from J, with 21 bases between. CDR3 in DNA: TGTGCCAGCAGCTTGGCAGCGCTAGGGCCGGCAGGGAGCTACACCTTC. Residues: CASSLAALGPAGSYTF.